This entry lists 21 T cell receptor beta chains sequenced from one sample in a study of shared clonotypes between healthy human individuals. The method was immunoSEQ multiplex PCR; TCRdb's version includes in-frame clones alone and lacks a portion of them. The sample consists of roughly 2 million clones, roughly 96% of them appearing once. The sample taken for sequencing was naive CD4+ T cells sorted from blood. Described subset: CD45RA+ positively selected. The source is a man between 18 and 29 years old in good health.

The chain links TRBV7-9 to TRBJ1-1; D is perhaps TRBD1 (6 bases). CDR1 SEHNR and CDR2 FQNEAQ come from the germline V gene (reference sequence). Trimming removed 5 bases from V and 7 bases from J, with 14 bases in between. The CDR3 is made up of 13 amino acids. The CDR3 nucleotides read TGTGCCAGCAGCACCCACAGGGTGGATGAAGCTTTCTTT. Its translation: CASSTHRVDEAFF.

This sequence joins TRBV11-2 and TRBJ2-1; possibly TRBD1 or TRBD2 for D (5 bases each). CDR3 length: 16 amino acids. Deletions cut 7 bases from V and 2 bases from J, with 18 bases between. From germline, CDR1 is SGHAT and CDR2 FQNNGV. CDR3 sequence reads: CASTPAGTQAYNEQFF. The CDR3 nucleotides are TGTGCCAGCACCCCTGCCGGGACCCAGGCCTACAATGAGCAGTTCTTC.

This clone has more than one count but fewer than ten. This chain links TRBV2 with TRBJ1-1; tentative D call: TRBD1 (6 bases). From germline, CDR1 is SNHLY and CDR2 FYNNEI. The length of the CDR3 is 11 residues. Deletions cut 4 bases from V and 9 bases from J, with 9 bases between. The CDR3 sequence is CASSVQGKAFF. The DNA of the CDR3 is TGTGCCAGCAGTGTACAGGGTAAAGCTTTCTTT. The complete variable domain, with remaining parts taken from reference TRBV2 and TRBJ1-1, reads EPEVTQTPSHQVTQMGQEVILRCVPISNHLYFYWYRQILGQKVEFLVSFYNNEISEKSEIFDDQFSVERPDGSNFTLKIRSTKLEDSAMYFCASSVQGKAFFGQGTRLTVV.

The genes are TRBV6-5 and TRBJ2-5, with 9 bases identical to TRBD1. V lost 5 bases, J lost 1 base, and 2 bases stayed unmatched. From germline, CDR1 is MNHEY and CDR2 SVGAGI. The CDR3 spans 14 residues. The CDR3 spells CASSRTGAQETQYF. The CDR3 nucleotides read TGTGCCAGCAGTAGGACAGGGGCCCAAGAGACCCAGTACTTC.

The J gene is TRBJ2-3, the V gene TRBV29-1, with D hard to call. Trimming took off 4 bases at V and 2 bases at J, with 7 bases between the two ends. In germline, CDR1 is SQVTM, CDR2 ANQGSEA. The CDR3 consists of 12 residues. DNA for the CDR3: TGCAGCGTTGGGACCCCCACAGATACGCAGTATTTT. Its translation is CSVGTPTDTQYF.

The CDR3 DNA sequence: TGTGCTAGTGGTTCCAGTAACGGGCCGATAAGTGAGCAGTTCTTC. It codes for CASGSSNGPISEQFF. V usage is TRBV12-5 and J usage is TRBJ2-1; D is undetermined. Germline V CDR1 and CDR2: LGHNT, FRNRAP. The CDR3 sequence is 15 residues long. V lost 4 bases and J lost 9, with 19 bases in between.

The V gene is TRBV18, the J gene TRBJ1-6, with D maybe TRBD1 (5 bases). Germline lookup yields CDR1 KGHSH and CDR2 LQKENI. V was cut by 4 bases and J by 8 bases, with 15 bases left in between. The CDR3 covers 15 residues. Here the CDR3 DNA reads TGTGCCAGCTCACTAATACCAGGGCTGGATTCACCCCTCCACTTT. Its translation is CASSLIPGLDSPLHF.

Worth noting for this clone: Other DNA sequences within the sample encode an identical CDR3. This chain connects TRBV11-2 to TRBJ2-7, with TRBD2 identical over 10 bases. The CDR3 has 15 residues. The V segment lost 1 base and the J segment 4 bases; nucleotides outside the gene matches: 4. Germline V gives CDR1 SGHAT, CDR2 FQNNGV. This CDR3 reads CASSLVSGGAYEQYF. CDR3 coding DNA: TGTGCCAGCAGCTTAGTGAGCGGGGGGGCTTACGAGCAGTACTTC.

This clone was recorded once. The V and J genes are TRBV2 and TRBJ2-4, with D tentatively TRBD1 (6 bases). Germline CDR1 SNHLY, CDR2 FYNNEI. The V end lost 8 bases, the J end lost 0 bases, and 11 bases lay between the germline ends. This CDR3 comprises 14 residues. In DNA, the CDR3 is TGTGCCAGCGGGACACCGCTAGCCAAAAACATTCAGTACTTC. This encodes CASGTPLAKNIQYF.

The CDR3 loop reads CASSEGGQGLYEQYF. CDR3 bases: TGTGCCAGCAGTGAAGGGGGACAGGGATTGTACGAGCAGTACTTC. This chain connects TRBV2 to TRBJ2-7; the match to TRBD1 covers 9 bases. The CDR3 is made up of 15 amino acids. The J segment lost 4 bases and the V segment lost 1 base, leaving 5 bases of the junction unmatched. CDR1 is SNHLY, CDR2 FYNNEI, per germline. The full variable domain, with the rest looked up from reference TRBV2 and TRBJ2-7, is EPEVTQTPSHQVTQMGQEVILRCVPISNHLYFYWYRQILGQKVEFLVSFYNNEISEKSEIFDDQFSVERPDGSNFTLKIRSTKLEDSAMYFCASSEGGQGLYEQYFGPGTRLTVT.

V gene TRBV5-4 combines with J gene TRBJ1-4, with D tentatively TRBD1 (5 bases). Trimming took 4 bases from V and 5 from J, leaving 18 bases between them. The CDR3 has 16 residues. In germline, CDR1 is SGHNT, CDR2 YYREEE (reference sequence). The CDR3 coding sequence is TGTGCCAGCAGCACCGGGACCCGGGGAGGGAATGAAAAACTGTTTTTT. Amino acid sequence: CASSTGTRGGNEKLFF.

This chain joins TRBV11-2 and TRBJ2-7, with 8 bases fitting TRBD1. In germline, CDR1 is SGHAT, CDR2 FQNNGV. J gave up 2 bases and V 5 bases, and 5 bases lay outside the gene matches. This CDR3 is built from 14 residues. In nucleotides, the CDR3 is TGTGCCAGCAGCCCTGGACAGGGTACCTACGAGCAGTACTTC. This codes for CASSPGQGTYEQYF.

The rearrangement links TRBV27 to TRBJ2-3; 8 positions match TRBD1. There are 14 residues in the CDR3. Germline assignment: CDR1 MNHEY and CDR2 SMNVEV (reference sequence). Trimming took 7 bases from V and 5 from J; bases not matched to a gene: 8. CDR3 sequence (DNA): TGTGCCAGCAACCGACAGGGGTCCGGAGATACGCAGTATTTT. Amino acids: CASNRQGSGDTQYF.

The CDR3 region is CASSHRQDYSGNTIYF. In nucleotides, the CDR3 is TGTGCCAGCAGCCACCGACAGGACTACTCTGGAAACACCATATATTTT. This chain connects TRBV6-6 to TRBJ1-3, with D perhaps TRBD1 (6 bases). CDR3 length: 16 amino acids. V lost 6 bases and J 0 bases, leaving 15 bases between the germline ends. The germline V gene has CDR1 MNHNY and CDR2 SVGAGI (reference sequence).

The chain combines TRBV6-1 with TRBJ1-2, with 10 bases matching TRBD1. The CDR3 is 13 residues long. Trimming removed 5 bases from V and 6 bases from J; junction bases left unmatched: 3. The V gene's germline CDR1 is MNHNS and CDR2 SASEGT. The CDR3 protein is CASSTGTGDGYTF. DNA of the CDR3: TGTGCCAGCAGTACCGGGACAGGGGATGGCTACACCTTC.

The V call is TRBV5-1, the J call TRBJ2-4, with D perhaps TRBD2 (5 bases). Germline V CDR1 and CDR2: SGHRS, YFSETQ. The CDR3 is made up of 15 amino acids. The V end lost 4 bases, the J end lost 0 bases, and 11 bases lay between the germline ends. CDR3: CASSEGSLAKNIQYF. In DNA, the CDR3 is TGCGCCAGCAGCGAGGGATCCCTAGCCAAAAACATTCAGTACTTC. Complete variable domain (other parts from reference TRBV5-1 and TRBJ2-4): KAGVTQTPRYLIKTRGQQVTLSCSPISGHRSVSWYQQTPGQGLQFLFEYFSETQRNKGNFPGRFSGRQFSNSRSEMNVSTLELGDSALYLCASSEGSLAKNIQYFGAGTRLSVL.

V gene TRBV7-9 combines with J gene TRBJ2-1; TRBD2 matches at 9 bases. The junction had 2 bases not matched to a gene; V was cut back by 1 base and J by 7 bases. This CDR3 region has 14 residues. The V gene's germline CDR1 is SEHNR and CDR2 FQNEAQ (reference sequence). The CDR3 DNA reads TGTGCCAGCAGCTTAGGACTAGCGGTTAATGAGCAGTTCTTC. As protein: CASSLGLAVNEQFF.

V and J are TRBV28 and TRBJ2-7; D might be TRBD1 (5 bases). The ends were cut back, 7 bases at V and 0 bases at J, with 10 bases in the middle. CDR1 is MDHEN, CDR2 SYDVKM, per germline. The CDR3 is made up of 13 amino acids. The CDR3 bases are TGTGCCAGCACCGTGGGGCACTCCTACGAGCAGTACTTC. This translates into CASTVGHSYEQYF. The variable domain in full, with the rest retrieved from reference TRBV28 and TRBJ2-7, is DVKVTQSSRYLVKRTGEKVFLECVQDMDHENMFWYRQDPGLGLRLIYFSYDVKMKEKGDIPEGYSVSREKKERFSLILESASTNQTSMYLCASTVGHSYEQYFGPGTRLTVT.

The chain is built from TRBV2 and TRBJ2-7; TRBD1 agrees at 8 bases. The CDR3 contains 15 residues. Looked up from germline, CDR1 is SNHLY and CDR2 is FYNNEI. The ends lost 10 bases at V and 2 bases at J; junction bases unmatched: 13. The CDR3 region is CATTLGQGFPYEQYF. CDR3 sequence (DNA): TGTGCCACTACCCTCGGACAGGGTTTTCCCTACGAGCAGTACTTC. Combining the CDR3 with reference TRBV2 and TRBJ2-7 gives the whole variable domain EPEVTQTPSHQVTQMGQEVILRCVPISNHLYFYWYRQILGQKVEFLVSFYNNEISEKSEIFDDQFSVERPDGSNFTLKIRSTKLEDSAMYFCATTLGQGFPYEQYFGPGTRLTVT.

V usage is TRBV6-5 and J usage is TRBJ1-4; TRBD1 agrees at 7 bases. This CDR3 is 15 amino acids long. Germline assignment: CDR1 MNHEY and CDR2 SVGAGI. With V trimmed by 5 bases and J by 13 bases, 16 bases remained unmatched. The CDR3 spells CASSTRQGVGKGLFF. The CDR3 DNA sequence: TGTGCCAGCAGTACCAGACAGGGTGTAGGGAAGGGACTGTTTTTT.

In nucleotides, the CDR3 is TGCGCCAGCAGCGGCGTCGCGGGCGCAGATACGCAGTATTTT. It specifies CASSGVAGADTQYF. The chain joins TRBV5-1 to TRBJ2-3; D perhaps matches TRBD2 (5 bases). The V and J ends lost 4 bases and 4 bases respectively, with 13 bases between them. The CDR3 consists of 14 residues. In germline, CDR1 is SGHRS, CDR2 YFSETQ.